This T cell receptor beta chain was captured in a study of blood T cell repertoires in COVID-19. The overall study: The study drew acute and convalescent COVID-19 samples from the United States, Italy and Spain.

V was cut by 4 bases and J by 3 bases, with 16 bases left in between. CDR1 and CDR2 from the germline V gene are SEHNR and FQNEAQ (reference sequence). The CDR3 consists of 15 residues. Followed over time, Seattle patients had been enrolled while infection was active. This table comes from immunoSEQ multiplex PCR, and its TCRdb copy is limited to in-frame clones, with some not included. The sample has about 150,000 clones, approximately 90% seen once. The clonotype comes from a man aged 18 to 29 with COVID-19, enrolled during active disease. Material for sequencing was peripheral blood. The rearrangement joins TRBV7-9 to TRBJ2-7; D might be TRBD1 (6 bases). The CDR3 spells CASSSTRGPLYEQYF. DNA for the CDR3: TGTGCCAGCAGCTCGACCAGGGGTCCGCTCTACGAGCAGTACTTC.